The rows below give T cell receptor beta chains drawn from one sample of a study of cytomegalovirus exposure and HLA in healthy donors. Profiled with immunoSEQ multiplex PCR; TCRdb holds only in-frame clones, not every one. The sample has 150,000 or so clones, about 80% seen once. Input material: PBMCs. Receptors were obtained from a man younger than 45 in good health and CMV-seropositive. CDR3s include the opening cysteine and the closing phenylalanine or tryptophan. The order of the fields is clone size, V gene, D gene, J gene, CDR3 DNA, CDR3 protein. The D gene is left open where the match is weak. The size of a clone is reported for some rows only, either as once, few or many, or as a class for expanded clones.

abundance: few
v_gene: TRBV19
d_gene: .
j_gene: TRBJ2-3
CDR3nt: TGTGCCAGTACCAGCCACACAGAGATTCCAGATACGCAGTATTTT
CDR3aa: CASTSHTEIPDTQYF

abundance: once
v_gene: TRBV10-3
d_gene: TRBD1
j_gene: TRBJ2-1
CDR3nt: TGTGCCACCGGGGACAGGGTCTACAATGAGCAGTTCTTC
CDR3aa: CATGDRVYNEQFF

abundance: .
v_gene: TRBV11-3
d_gene: .
j_gene: TRBJ2-4
CDR3nt: TGTGCCAGCAGCCAGCGAGCCGTCCCAGCCGGCAAAAACATTCAGTACTTC
CDR3aa: CASSQRAVPAGKNIQYF

abundance: .
v_gene: TRBV30
d_gene: .
j_gene: TRBJ2-1
CDR3nt: TGTGCTTGGACGGGGGTAACCTACAATGAGCAGTTCTTC
CDR3aa: CAWTGVTYNEQFF

abundance: .
v_gene: TRBV9
d_gene: .
j_gene: TRBJ2-2
CDR3nt: TGTGCCAGCAGCGTAGGCTTCAGGTCTGGGGAGCTGTTTTTT
CDR3aa: CASSVGFRSGELFF

abundance: .
v_gene: TRBV11-3
d_gene: .
j_gene: TRBJ2-1
CDR3nt: TGTGCCAGCAGCTTAACCCGCAGCTCCTACAATGAGCAGTTCTTC
CDR3aa: CASSLTRSSYNEQFF

abundance: .
v_gene: TRBV29-1
d_gene: TRBD1
j_gene: TRBJ2-7
CDR3nt: TGCAGCGTTGTGGGGCGAGGACAGGTAGACTACGAGCAGTACTTC
CDR3aa: CSVVGRGQVDYEQYF

abundance: once
v_gene: TRBV7-2
d_gene: TRBD2
j_gene: TRBJ2-7
CDR3nt: TGTGCCAGCAGCCCCACTAGCGGGAGGGAGTACGAGCAGTACTTC
CDR3aa: CASSPTSGREYEQYF

abundance: .
v_gene: TRBV11-3
d_gene: TRBD2
j_gene: TRBJ2-1
CDR3nt: TGTGCCAGCAGCTTAGGCGGGAGGGATGAGCAGTTCTTC
CDR3aa: CASSLGGRDEQFF

abundance: .
v_gene: TRBV4-1
d_gene: TRBD1
j_gene: TRBJ1-2
CDR3nt: TGCGCCAGCAGCCAGGGGACAGGGGTGTCCTATGGCTACACCTTC
CDR3aa: CASSQGTGVSYGYTF

abundance: .
v_gene: TRBV18
d_gene: .
j_gene: TRBJ1-2
CDR3nt: TGTGCCAGCTCACCAGGGCAGCCTTCTAACTATGGCTACACCTTC
CDR3aa: CASSPGQPSNYGYTF

abundance: .
v_gene: TRBV2
d_gene: TRBD1
j_gene: TRBJ2-7
CDR3nt: TGTGCCAGCAGTAAGGGACAGGCAGTTGGGGAGCAGTACTTC
CDR3aa: CASSKGQAVGEQYF

abundance: few
v_gene: TRBV20-1
d_gene: TRBD1
j_gene: TRBJ1-5
CDR3nt: TGCAGTGCTGGACTACAGGGGTCCCAGCATTTT
CDR3aa: CSAGLQGSQHF

abundance: .
v_gene: TRBV5-5
d_gene: .
j_gene: TRBJ2-3
CDR3nt: TGTGCCAGCAGCTTGTCCTTTGTTATGCAGTATTTT
CDR3aa: CASSLSFVMQYF

abundance: .
v_gene: TRBV28
d_gene: .
j_gene: TRBJ1-1
CDR3nt: TGTGCCAGCAGTTTTAGATCTGCCCAGGCTAATGAAGCTTTCTTT
CDR3aa: CASSFRSAQANEAFF

abundance: .
v_gene: TRBV27
d_gene: .
j_gene: TRBJ1-5
CDR3nt: TGTGCCAGCAGTTTAAGGGGAGGGTATCATCAGCCCCAGCATTTT
CDR3aa: CASSLRGGYHQPQHF

abundance: .
v_gene: TRBV6-5
d_gene: TRBD2
j_gene: TRBJ2-5
CDR3nt: TGTGCCAGCAGTTTCGGACTAGCGGGGGAGACCCAGTACTTC
CDR3aa: CASSFGLAGETQYF

abundance: .
v_gene: TRBV10-1
d_gene: .
j_gene: TRBJ1-6
CDR3nt: TGCGCCAGTTCTACAGACAATAATTCACCCCTCCACTTT
CDR3aa: CASSTDNNSPLHF

abundance: .
v_gene: TRBV5-1
d_gene: TRBD2
j_gene: TRBJ2-1
CDR3nt: TGCGCCAGCAGCTTCAGGGCGGGAGGCCAGGGGAATGAGCAGTTCTTC
CDR3aa: CASSFRAGGQGNEQFF

abundance: .
v_gene: TRBV10-3
d_gene: TRBD1
j_gene: TRBJ1-5
CDR3nt: TGTGCCATCAGAGCTGGACAGGGTGGCCAGCCCCAGCATTTT
CDR3aa: CAIRAGQGGQPQHF

abundance: .
v_gene: TRBV9
d_gene: .
j_gene: TRBJ1-6
CDR3nt: TGTGCCAGCAGCGTAGATTCGGGGTCAAATTCACCCCTCCACTTT
CDR3aa: CASSVDSGSNSPLHF

abundance: .
v_gene: TRBV4-2
d_gene: .
j_gene: TRBJ1-6
CDR3nt: TGTGCCAGCAGCCAAGGGGCGGGAACGGGAGGAAATTCACCCCTCCACTTT
CDR3aa: CASSQGAGTGGNSPLHF

abundance: .
v_gene: TRBV4-2
d_gene: .
j_gene: TRBJ1-1
CDR3nt: TGTGCCAGCAGCCCAGATGGGGGGGGGCCTGAAGCTTTCTTT
CDR3aa: CASSPDGGGPEAFF

abundance: once
v_gene: TRBV7-2
d_gene: .
j_gene: TRBJ2-5
CDR3nt: TGTGCCAGCAGCTTAGGGCCTCATCAAGAGACCCAGTACTTC
CDR3aa: CASSLGPHQETQYF

abundance: .
v_gene: TRBV10-3
d_gene: .
j_gene: TRBJ2-3
CDR3nt: TGTGCCATCAGGGAGGACGGGGACACAGATACGCAGTATTTT
CDR3aa: CAIREDGDTDTQYF

abundance: .
v_gene: TRBV14
d_gene: .
j_gene: TRBJ1-1
CDR3nt: TGTGCCAGCAGCCAAGTCTGGACTAACACTGAAGCTTTCTTT
CDR3aa: CASSQVWTNTEAFF

abundance: few
v_gene: TRBV4-1
d_gene: .
j_gene: TRBJ2-7
CDR3nt: TGCGCCAGCAGCCAAGATGGGCAGGAGCAGTACTTC
CDR3aa: CASSQDGQEQYF

abundance: .
v_gene: TRBV11-3
d_gene: TRBD1
j_gene: TRBJ2-2
CDR3nt: TGTGCCAGCAGTACGGGACAGGGTGACACCGGGGAGCTGTTTTTT
CDR3aa: CASSTGQGDTGELFF

abundance: .
v_gene: TRBV14
d_gene: .
j_gene: TRBJ1-2
CDR3nt: TGTGCCAGCAGCCAAGAGATACGGTCTAACTATGGCTACACCTTC
CDR3aa: CASSQEIRSNYGYTF

abundance: few
v_gene: TRBV30
d_gene: .
j_gene: TRBJ2-3
CDR3nt: TGTGCCTGGGGACGGACTATCCGGTTTGACACAGATACGCAGTATTTT
CDR3aa: CAWGRTIRFDTDTQYF

abundance: .
v_gene: TRBV9
d_gene: .
j_gene: TRBJ2-7
CDR3nt: TGTGCCAGCAGCGTAGATCCAGGGGTCTACGAGCAGTACTTC
CDR3aa: CASSVDPGVYEQYF

abundance: .
v_gene: TRBV5-4
d_gene: TRBD2
j_gene: TRBJ2-5
CDR3nt: TGTGCCAGCAGCTTGGGGAATAGCGGGATATCGGAGACCCAGTACTTC
CDR3aa: CASSLGNSGISETQYF

abundance: .
v_gene: TRBV5-1
d_gene: TRBD1
j_gene: TRBJ1-4
CDR3nt: TGCGCCAGCAGCCTGACAGGGGACGTCGAAAAACTGTTTTTT
CDR3aa: CASSLTGDVEKLFF

abundance: few
v_gene: TRBV5-6
d_gene: .
j_gene: TRBJ1-2
CDR3nt: TGTGCCAGCAGCGCAAAGGACACCCCATCGAGAGGCTACACCTTC
CDR3aa: CASSAKDTPSRGYTF

abundance: .
v_gene: TRBV4-2
d_gene: .
j_gene: TRBJ1-5
CDR3nt: TGTGCCAGCAGCCCCTCGGCGGGAGGCGGGCAGCCCCAGCATTTT
CDR3aa: CASSPSAGGGQPQHF

abundance: .
v_gene: TRBV7-9
d_gene: .
j_gene: TRBJ1-1
CDR3nt: TGTGCCAGCAGCGCGGGTACCCACACTGAAGCTTTCTTT
CDR3aa: CASSAGTHTEAFF

abundance: .
v_gene: TRBV7-2
d_gene: TRBD1
j_gene: TRBJ2-7
CDR3nt: TGTGCCAGCAGCCCGACAGGGGAAGGGTACGAGCAGTACTTC
CDR3aa: CASSPTGEGYEQYF

abundance: .
v_gene: TRBV19
d_gene: .
j_gene: TRBJ2-2
CDR3nt: TGTGCCAGTAGTATACCACTCTACGAGGACACTAGCAGGCTCACCGGGGAGCTGTTTTTT
CDR3aa: CASSIPLYEDTSRLTGELFF

abundance: .
v_gene: TRBV5-1
d_gene: TRBD2
j_gene: TRBJ2-1
CDR3nt: TGCGCCAGCAGCGGGGGACTAGCGGGAGTAGAAGAGCAGTTCTTC
CDR3aa: CASSGGLAGVEEQFF

abundance: .
v_gene: TRBV27
d_gene: TRBD1
j_gene: TRBJ2-3
CDR3nt: TGTGCCAGCAGCCCACAGGGGAAGGATACGCAGTATTTT
CDR3aa: CASSPQGKDTQYF

abundance: .
v_gene: TRBV5-1
d_gene: TRBD1
j_gene: TRBJ1-4
CDR3nt: TGCGCCAGCACCCTACACGGACAGGGGAATGAAAAACTGTTTTTT
CDR3aa: CASTLHGQGNEKLFF

abundance: .
v_gene: TRBV4-2
d_gene: .
j_gene: TRBJ1-2
CDR3nt: TGTGCCAGCAGCCAAGATACAGGGCAACCTTATGGCTACACCTTC
CDR3aa: CASSQDTGQPYGYTF

abundance: .
v_gene: TRBV5-1
d_gene: .
j_gene: TRBJ2-3
CDR3nt: TGCGCCAGCAGCTTGACAGGGTACTTCACAGATACGCAGTATTTT
CDR3aa: CASSLTGYFTDTQYF

abundance: .
v_gene: TRBV9
d_gene: .
j_gene: TRBJ1-4
CDR3nt: TGTGCCAGCGCACCTAATCCAACTAATGAAAAACTGTTTTTT
CDR3aa: CASAPNPTNEKLFF